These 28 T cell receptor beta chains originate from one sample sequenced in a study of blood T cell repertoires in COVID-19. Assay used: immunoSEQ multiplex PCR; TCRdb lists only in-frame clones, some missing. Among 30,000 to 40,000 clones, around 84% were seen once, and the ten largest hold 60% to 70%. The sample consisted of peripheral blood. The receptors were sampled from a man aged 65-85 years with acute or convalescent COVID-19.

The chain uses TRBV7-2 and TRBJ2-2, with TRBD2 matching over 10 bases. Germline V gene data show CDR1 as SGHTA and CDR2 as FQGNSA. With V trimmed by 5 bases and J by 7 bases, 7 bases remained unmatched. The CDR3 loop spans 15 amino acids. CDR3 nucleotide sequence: TGTGCCAGCAGCATTAGTTCTAGCGGGAGCGGGGAGCTGTTTTTT. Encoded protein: CASSISSSGSGELFF.

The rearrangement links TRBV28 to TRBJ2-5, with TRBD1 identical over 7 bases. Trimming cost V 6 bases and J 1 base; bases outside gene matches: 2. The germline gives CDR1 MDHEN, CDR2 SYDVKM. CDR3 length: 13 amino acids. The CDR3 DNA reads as TGTGCCAGCAGCGGGGACAGCCAAGAGACCCAGTACTTC. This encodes CASSGDSQETQYF.

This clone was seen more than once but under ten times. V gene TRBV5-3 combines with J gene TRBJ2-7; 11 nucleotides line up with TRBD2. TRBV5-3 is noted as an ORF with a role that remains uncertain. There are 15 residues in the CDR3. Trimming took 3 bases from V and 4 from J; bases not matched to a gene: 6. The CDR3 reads CARSSSGTSGYEQYF. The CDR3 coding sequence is TGTGCCAGAAGCTCCTCCGGGACTAGCGGATACGAGCAGTACTTC.

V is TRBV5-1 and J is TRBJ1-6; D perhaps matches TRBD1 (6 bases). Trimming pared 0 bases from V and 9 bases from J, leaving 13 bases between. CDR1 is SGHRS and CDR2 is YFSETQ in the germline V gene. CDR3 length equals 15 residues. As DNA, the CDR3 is TGCGCCAGCAGCTTGGGGTCAGGGGCAGCTTCACCCCTCCACTTT. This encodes CASSLGSGAASPLHF.

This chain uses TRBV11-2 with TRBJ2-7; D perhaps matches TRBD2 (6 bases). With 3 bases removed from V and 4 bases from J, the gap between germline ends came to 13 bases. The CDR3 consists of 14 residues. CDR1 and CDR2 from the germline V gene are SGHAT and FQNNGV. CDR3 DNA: TGTGCCAGCAGCTTGGCGGGGCCGTGGTACGAGCAGTACTTC. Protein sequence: CASSLAGPWYEQYF.

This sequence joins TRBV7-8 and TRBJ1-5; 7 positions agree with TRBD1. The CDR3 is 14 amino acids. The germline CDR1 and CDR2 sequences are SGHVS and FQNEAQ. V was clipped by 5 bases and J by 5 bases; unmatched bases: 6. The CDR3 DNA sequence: TGTGCCAGCAGCCGTACGACAGGGCATCAGCCCCAGCATTTT. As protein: CASSRTTGHQPQHF.

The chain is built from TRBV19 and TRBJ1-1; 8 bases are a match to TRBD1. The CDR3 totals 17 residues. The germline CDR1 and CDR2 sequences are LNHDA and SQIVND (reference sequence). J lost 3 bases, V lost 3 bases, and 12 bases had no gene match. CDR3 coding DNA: TGTGCCAGTAGTATCGCCCCGCAGGGGGCGGGTGACACTGAAGCTTTCTTT. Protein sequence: CASSIAPQGAGDTEAFF. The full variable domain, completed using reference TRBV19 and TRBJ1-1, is DGGITQSPKYLFRKEGQNVTLSCEQNLNHDAMYWYRQDPGQGLRLIYYSQIVNDFQKGDIAEGYSVSREKKESFPLTVTSAQKNPTAFYLCASSIAPQGAGDTEAFFGQGTRLTVV.

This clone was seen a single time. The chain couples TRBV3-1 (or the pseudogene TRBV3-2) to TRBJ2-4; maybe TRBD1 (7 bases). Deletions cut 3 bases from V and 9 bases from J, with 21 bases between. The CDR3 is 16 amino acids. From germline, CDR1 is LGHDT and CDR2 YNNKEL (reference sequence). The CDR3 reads CASSHVRQGGTGIQYF. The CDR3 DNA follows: TGTGCCAGCAGCCACGTAAGACAGGGAGGCACGGGCATTCAGTACTTC.

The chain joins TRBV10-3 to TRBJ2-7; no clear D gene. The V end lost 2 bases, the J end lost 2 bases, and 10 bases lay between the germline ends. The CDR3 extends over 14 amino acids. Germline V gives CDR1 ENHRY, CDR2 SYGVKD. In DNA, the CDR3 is TGTGCCATCAGTGAGGGCCAGGCCCCCTACGAGCAGTACTTC. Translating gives CAISEGQAPYEQYF.

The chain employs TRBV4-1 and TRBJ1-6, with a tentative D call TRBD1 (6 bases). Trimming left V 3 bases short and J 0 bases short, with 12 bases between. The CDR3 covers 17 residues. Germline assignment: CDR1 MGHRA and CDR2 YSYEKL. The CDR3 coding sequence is TGCGCCAGCAGCCAGCGACAGGTCCTCTCCTATAATTCACCCCTCCACTTT. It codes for CASSQRQVLSYNSPLHF.

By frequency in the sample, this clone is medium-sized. CDR3 protein: CASSLWRANTGELFF. As DNA, the CDR3 is TGCGCCAGCAGCTTATGGAGGGCGAACACCGGGGAGCTGTTTTTT. J is TRBJ2-2 and V is TRBV5-1, with D possibly matching TRBD2 (6 bases). CDR3 length equals 15 residues. The V gene's germline CDR1 is SGHRS and CDR2 YFSETQ. The V end lost 2 bases, the J end lost 0 bases, and 8 bases lay between the germline ends.

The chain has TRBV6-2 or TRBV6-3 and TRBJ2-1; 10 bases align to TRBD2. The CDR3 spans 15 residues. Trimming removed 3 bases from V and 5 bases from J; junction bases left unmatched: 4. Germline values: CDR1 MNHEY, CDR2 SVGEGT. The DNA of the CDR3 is TGTGCCAGCAGTTATAGCGGGAGGCCACACAATGAGCAGTTCTTC. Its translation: CASSYSGRPHNEQFF.

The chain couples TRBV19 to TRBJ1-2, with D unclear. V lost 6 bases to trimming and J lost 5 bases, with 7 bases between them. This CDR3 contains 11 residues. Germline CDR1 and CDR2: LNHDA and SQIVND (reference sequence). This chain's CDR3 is CASRIEYGYTF. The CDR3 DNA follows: TGTGCCAGTAGAATTGAGTATGGCTACACCTTC.

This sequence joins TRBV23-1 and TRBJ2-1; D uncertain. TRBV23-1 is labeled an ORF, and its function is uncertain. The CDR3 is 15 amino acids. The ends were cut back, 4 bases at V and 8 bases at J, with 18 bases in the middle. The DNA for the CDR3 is TGCGCCAGCAGTCTTTCCCCCCTTAAAAGCGATGAGCAGTTCTTC. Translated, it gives CASSLSPLKSDEQFF.

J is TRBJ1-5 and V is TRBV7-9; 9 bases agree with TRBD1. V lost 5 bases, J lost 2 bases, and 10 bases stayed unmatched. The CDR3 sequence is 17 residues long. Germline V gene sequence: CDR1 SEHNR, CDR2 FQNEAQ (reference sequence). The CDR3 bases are TGTGCCAGCAGCCAAATCTCACAGGGGGCTGGCAATCAGCCCCAGCATTTT. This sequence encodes CASSQISQGAGNQPQHF.

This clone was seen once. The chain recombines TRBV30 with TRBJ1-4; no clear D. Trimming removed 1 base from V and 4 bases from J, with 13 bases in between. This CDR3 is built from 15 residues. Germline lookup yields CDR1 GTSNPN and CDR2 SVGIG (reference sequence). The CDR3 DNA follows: TGTGCCTGGAGTGCGAGGCAGGCGGGTAATGAAAAACTGTTTTTT. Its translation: CAWSARQAGNEKLFF.

The CDR3 is CASAEQGGEKLFF. The DNA for the CDR3 is TGTGCCAGCGCGGAACAGGGCGGCGAAAAACTGTTTTTT. This chain links TRBV6-4 with TRBJ1-4, with a weak D call TRBD1 (6 bases). This CDR3 spans 13 amino acids. Germline CDR1 is MRHNA and CDR2 is SNTAGT. With 8 bases removed from V and 8 bases from J, the gap between germline ends came to 15 bases.

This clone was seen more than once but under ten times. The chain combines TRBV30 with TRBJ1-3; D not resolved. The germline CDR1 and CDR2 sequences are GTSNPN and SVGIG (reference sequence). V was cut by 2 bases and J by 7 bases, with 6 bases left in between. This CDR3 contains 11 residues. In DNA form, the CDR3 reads TGTGCCTGGAGTATCAGGAACACCATATATTTT. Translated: CAWSIRNTIYF.

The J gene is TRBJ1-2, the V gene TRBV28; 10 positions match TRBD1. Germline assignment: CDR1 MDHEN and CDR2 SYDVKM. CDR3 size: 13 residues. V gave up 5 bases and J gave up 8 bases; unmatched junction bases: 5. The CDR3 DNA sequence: TGTGCCAGCAGTCCAGCGACAGGGGGCGGCTACACCTTC. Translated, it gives CASSPATGGGYTF.

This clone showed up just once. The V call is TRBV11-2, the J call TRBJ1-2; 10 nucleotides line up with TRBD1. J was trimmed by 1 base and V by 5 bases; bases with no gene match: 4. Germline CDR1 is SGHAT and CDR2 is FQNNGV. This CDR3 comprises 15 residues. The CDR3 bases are TGTGCCAGCAGCGCCCGGACAGGGGGTAACTATGGCTACACCTTC. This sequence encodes CASSARTGGNYGYTF.

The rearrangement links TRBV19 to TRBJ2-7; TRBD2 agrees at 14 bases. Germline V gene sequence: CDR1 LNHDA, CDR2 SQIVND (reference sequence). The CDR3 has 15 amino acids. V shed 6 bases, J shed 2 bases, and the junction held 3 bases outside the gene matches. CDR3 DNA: TGTGCCAGTAGCCAGGGACTAGCGGGAGCCTACGAGCAGTACTTC. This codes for CASSQGLAGAYEQYF.

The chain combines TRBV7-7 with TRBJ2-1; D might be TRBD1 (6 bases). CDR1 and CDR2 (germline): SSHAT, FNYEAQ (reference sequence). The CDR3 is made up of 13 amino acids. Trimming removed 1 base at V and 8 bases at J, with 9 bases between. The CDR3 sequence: CASSLDAGDEQFF. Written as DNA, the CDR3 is TGTGCCAGCAGCTTAGATGCAGGGGATGAGCAGTTCTTC.

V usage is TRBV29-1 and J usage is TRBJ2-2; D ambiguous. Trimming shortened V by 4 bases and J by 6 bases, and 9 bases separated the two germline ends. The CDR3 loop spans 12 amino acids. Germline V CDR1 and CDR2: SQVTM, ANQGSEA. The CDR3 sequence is CSVVVSAGELFF. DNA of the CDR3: TGCAGCGTTGTAGTATCTGCCGGGGAGCTGTTTTTT.

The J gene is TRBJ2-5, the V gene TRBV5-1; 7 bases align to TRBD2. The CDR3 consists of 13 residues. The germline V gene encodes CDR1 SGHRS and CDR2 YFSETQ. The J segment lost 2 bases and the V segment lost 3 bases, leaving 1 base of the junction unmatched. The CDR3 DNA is TGCGCCAGCAGCTGGGGGGGGCAAGAGACCCAGTACTTC. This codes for CASSWGGQETQYF.

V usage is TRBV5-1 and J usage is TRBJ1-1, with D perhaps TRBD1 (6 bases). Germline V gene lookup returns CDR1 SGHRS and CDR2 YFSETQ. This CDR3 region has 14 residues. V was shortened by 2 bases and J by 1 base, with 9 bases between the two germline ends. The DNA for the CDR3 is TGCGCCAGCAGCTTTGGGGGCAGGAACACTGAAGCTTTCTTT. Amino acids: CASSFGGRNTEAFF.

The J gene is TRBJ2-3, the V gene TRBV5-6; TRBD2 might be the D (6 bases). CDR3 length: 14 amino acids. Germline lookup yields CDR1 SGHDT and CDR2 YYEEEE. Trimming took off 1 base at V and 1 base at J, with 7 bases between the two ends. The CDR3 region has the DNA TGTGCCAGCAGCTTGTGGGGGGGCACAGATACGCAGTATTTT. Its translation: CASSLWGGTDTQYF.

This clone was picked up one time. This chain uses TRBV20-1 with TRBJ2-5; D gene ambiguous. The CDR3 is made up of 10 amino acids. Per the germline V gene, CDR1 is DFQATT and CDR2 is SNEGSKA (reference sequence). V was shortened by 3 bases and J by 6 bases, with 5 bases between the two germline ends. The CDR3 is CSASLKTQYF. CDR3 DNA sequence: TGCAGTGCTAGTTTAAAGACCCAGTACTTC.

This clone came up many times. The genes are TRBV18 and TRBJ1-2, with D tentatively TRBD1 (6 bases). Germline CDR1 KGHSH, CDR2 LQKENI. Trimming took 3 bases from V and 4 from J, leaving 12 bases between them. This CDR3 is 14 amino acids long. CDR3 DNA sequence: TGTGCCAGCTCACCCGGACAGAATTTCTATGGCTACACCTTC. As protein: CASSPGQNFYGYTF.